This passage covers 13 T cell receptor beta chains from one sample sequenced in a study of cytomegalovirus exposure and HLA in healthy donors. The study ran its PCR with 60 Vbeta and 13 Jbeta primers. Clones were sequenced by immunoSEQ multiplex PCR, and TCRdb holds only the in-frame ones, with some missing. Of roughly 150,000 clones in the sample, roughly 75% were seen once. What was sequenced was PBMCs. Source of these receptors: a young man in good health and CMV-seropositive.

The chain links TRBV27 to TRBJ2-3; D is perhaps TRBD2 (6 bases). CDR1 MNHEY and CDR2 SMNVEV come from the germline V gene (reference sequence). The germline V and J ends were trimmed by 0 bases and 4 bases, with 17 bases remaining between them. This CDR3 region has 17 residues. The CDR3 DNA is TGTGCCAGCAGTTTATCGGCCCGCCCCGGGAGTCCAGATACGCAGTATTTT. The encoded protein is CASSLSARPGSPDTQYF.

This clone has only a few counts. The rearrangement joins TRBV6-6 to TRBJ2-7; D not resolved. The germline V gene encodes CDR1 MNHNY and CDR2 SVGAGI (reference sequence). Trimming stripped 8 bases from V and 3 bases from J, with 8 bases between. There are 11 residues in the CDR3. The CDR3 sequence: CASALGYEQYF. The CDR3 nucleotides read TGTGCCAGCGCCCTAGGCTACGAGCAGTACTTC.

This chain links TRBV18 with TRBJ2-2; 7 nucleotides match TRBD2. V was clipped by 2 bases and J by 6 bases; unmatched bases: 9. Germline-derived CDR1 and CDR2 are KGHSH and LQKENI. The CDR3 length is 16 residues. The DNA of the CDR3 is TGTGCCAGCTCACCAACCGGGACTATTAGGTCCGGGGAGCTGTTTTTT. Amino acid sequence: CASSPTGTIRSGELFF.

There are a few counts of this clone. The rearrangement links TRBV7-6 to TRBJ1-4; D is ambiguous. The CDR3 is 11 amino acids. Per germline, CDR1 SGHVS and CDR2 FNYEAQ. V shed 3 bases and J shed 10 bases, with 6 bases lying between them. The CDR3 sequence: CASSFGGKLFF. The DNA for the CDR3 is TGTGCCAGCAGCTTCGGCGGAAAACTGTTTTTT.

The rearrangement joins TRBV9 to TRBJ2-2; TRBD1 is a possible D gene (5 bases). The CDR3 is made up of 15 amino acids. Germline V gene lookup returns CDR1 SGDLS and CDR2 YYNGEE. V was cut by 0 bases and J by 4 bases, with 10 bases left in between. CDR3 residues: CASSVVGVGTGELFF. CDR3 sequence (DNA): TGTGCCAGCAGCGTAGTAGGGGTCGGCACCGGGGAGCTGTTTTTT.

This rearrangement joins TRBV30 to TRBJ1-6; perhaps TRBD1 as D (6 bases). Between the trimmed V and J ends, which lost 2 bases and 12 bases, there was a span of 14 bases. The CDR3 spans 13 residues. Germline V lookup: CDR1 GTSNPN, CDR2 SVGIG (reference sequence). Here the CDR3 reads CAWSWGQPEPLHF. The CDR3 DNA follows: TGTGCCTGGAGTTGGGGGCAGCCGGAACCCCTCCACTTT.

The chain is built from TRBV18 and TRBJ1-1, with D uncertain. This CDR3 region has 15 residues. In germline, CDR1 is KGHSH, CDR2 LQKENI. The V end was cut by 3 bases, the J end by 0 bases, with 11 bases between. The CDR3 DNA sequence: TGTGCCAGCTCACCCCCGGGAGTCATGAACACTGAAGCTTTCTTT. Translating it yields CASSPPGVMNTEAFF. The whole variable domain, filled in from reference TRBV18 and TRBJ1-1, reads NAGVMQNPRHLVRRRGQEARLRCSPMKGHSHVYWYRQLPEEGLKFMVYLQKENIIDESGMPKERFSAEFPKEGPSILRIQQVVRGDSAAYFCASSPPGVMNTEAFFGQGTRLTVV.

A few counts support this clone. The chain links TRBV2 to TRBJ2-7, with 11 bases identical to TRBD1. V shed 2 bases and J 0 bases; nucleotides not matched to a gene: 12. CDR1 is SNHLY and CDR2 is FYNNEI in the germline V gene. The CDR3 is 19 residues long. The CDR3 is CASSEFGDRGFSFSYEQYF. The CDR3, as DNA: TGTGCCAGCAGTGAATTCGGGGACAGGGGGTTTAGCTTCTCCTACGAGCAGTACTTC.

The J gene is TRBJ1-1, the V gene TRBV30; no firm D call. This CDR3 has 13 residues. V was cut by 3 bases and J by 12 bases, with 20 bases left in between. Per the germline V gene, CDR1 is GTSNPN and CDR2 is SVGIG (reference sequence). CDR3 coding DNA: TGTGCCTGGAGCCCCGGGGTTACGCGGGTATCTTTCTTT. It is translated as CAWSPGVTRVSFF.

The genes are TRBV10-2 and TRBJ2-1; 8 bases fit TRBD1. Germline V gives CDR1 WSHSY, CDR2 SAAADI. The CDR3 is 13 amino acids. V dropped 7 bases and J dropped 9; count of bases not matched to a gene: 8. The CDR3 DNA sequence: TGCGCCAGCACCAAGGGACAGGCTGGTGAGCAGTTCTTC. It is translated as CASTKGQAGEQFF.

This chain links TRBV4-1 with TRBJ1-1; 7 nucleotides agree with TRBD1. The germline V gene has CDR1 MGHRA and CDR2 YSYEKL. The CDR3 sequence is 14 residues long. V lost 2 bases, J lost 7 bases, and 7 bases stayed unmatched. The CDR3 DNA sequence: TGCGCCAGCAGCCAAACAGGGGTTTCTCGTGAAGCTTTCTTT. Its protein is CASSQTGVSREAFF.

CDR3 DNA sequence: TGTGCCAGCAGACCTACAGGGGAGAACACTGAAGCTTTCTTT. This gives the protein CASRPTGENTEAFF. This sequence joins TRBV27 and TRBJ1-1, with 7 bases aligning to TRBD1. The germline CDR1 and CDR2 sequences are MNHEY and SMNVEV (reference sequence). Losses at the gene ends were 6 bases for V and 1 base for J; bases not matched to a gene: 5. The CDR3 consists of 14 residues.

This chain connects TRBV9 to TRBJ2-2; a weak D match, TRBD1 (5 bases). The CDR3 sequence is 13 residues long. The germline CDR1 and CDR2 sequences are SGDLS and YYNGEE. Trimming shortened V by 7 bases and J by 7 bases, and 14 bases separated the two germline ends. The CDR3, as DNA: TGTGCCAGCGGTAGGGGTAGCCTCGGGGAGCTGTTTTTT. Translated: CASGRGSLGELFF.